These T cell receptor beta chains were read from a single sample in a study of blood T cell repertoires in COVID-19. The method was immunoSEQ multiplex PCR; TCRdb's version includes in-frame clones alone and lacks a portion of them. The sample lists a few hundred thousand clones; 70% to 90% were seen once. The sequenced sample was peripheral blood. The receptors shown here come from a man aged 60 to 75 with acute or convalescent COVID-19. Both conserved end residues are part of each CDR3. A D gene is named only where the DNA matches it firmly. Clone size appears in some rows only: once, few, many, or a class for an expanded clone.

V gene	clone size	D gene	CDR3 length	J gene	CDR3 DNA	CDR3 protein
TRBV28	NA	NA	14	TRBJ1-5	TGTGCCAGCACCCGACGACAGGCGAATCAGCCCCAGCATTTT	CASTRRQANQPQHF
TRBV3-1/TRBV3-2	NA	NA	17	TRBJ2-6	TGTGCCAGCAGCCAAAAACGGGCCGGGGCTGGGGCCAACGTCCTGACTTTC	CASSQKRAGAGANVLTF
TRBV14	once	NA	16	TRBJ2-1	TGTGCCAGCAGCCAAGAACCGGACTGGGTGGGGAATGAGCAGTTCTTC	CASSQEPDWVGNEQFF
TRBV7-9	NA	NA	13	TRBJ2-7	TGTGCCAGCACCTCGCTCTCGGGATACGAGCAGTACTTC	CASTSLSGYEQYF
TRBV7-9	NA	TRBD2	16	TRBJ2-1	TGTGCCAGCAGTTCACTAGCGATGAGCTCCTACAATGAGCAGTTCTTC	CASSSLAMSSYNEQFF
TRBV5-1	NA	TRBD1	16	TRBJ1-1	TGCGCCAGCAGCTTGAGTGCCACAGGGGGCGACACTGAAGCTTTCTTT	CASSLSATGGDTEAFF
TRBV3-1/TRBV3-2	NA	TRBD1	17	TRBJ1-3	TGTGCCAGCAGCCCTTACCAACAGGGGGCGCGCGGAAACACCATATATTTT	CASSPYQQGARGNTIYF
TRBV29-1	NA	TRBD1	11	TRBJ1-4	TGCAGCGTTGAGACAGGGAAAAAACTGTTTTTT	CSVETGKKLFF
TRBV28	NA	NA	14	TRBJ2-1	TGTGCCAGCAGGTTCAGGGGCTCCTACAATGAGCAGTTCTTC	CASRFRGSYNEQFF
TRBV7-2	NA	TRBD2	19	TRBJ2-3	TGTGCCAGCAGCTTTCTCGGGACTAGCGGCTCCCTCTTCACCGATACGCAGTATTTT	CASSFLGTSGSLFTDTQYF
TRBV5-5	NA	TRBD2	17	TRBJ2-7	TGTGCCAGCAGCTGGGGGAGGGCTCGCGGCAGCTCCTACGAGCAGTACTTC	CASSWGRARGSSYEQYF
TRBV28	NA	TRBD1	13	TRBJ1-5	TGTGCCACCGGACTACAGGGGCATCAGCCCCAGCATTTT	CATGLQGHQPQHF
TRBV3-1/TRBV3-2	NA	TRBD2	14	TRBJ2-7	TGTGCCAGCAGCCAAACTAGCGGGAGTTACGAGCAGTACTTC	CASSQTSGSYEQYF
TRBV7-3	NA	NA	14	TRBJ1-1	TGTGCCAGCAGCTTACGGGCTCCGGGGACTGAAGCTTTCTTT	CASSLRAPGTEAFF
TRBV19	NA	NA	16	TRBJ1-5	TGTGCCAGTAGTATAGTTACAGGGATAAGCAATCAGCCCCAGCATTTT	CASSIVTGISNQPQHF
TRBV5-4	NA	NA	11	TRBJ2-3	TGTGCCAGCAGCAACCAGGATACGCAGTATTTT	CASSNQDTQYF
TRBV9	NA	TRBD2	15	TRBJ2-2	TGTGCCAGCAGCGTAGAAGCTAGCGGCACCGGGGAGCTGTTTTTT	CASSVEASGTGELFF
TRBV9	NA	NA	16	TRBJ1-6	TGTGCCAGCAGCCCAGGGACTTCTAAATTAGCTTCACCCCTCCACTTT	CASSPGTSKLASPLHF
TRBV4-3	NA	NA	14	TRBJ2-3	TGCGCCAGCAGCCCCAACAGGGCAACAGATACGCAGTATTTT	CASSPNRATDTQYF
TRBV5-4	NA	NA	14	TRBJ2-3	TGTGCCAGCAGCTTTCTTCGGTTCACAGATACGCAGTATTTT	CASSFLRFTDTQYF
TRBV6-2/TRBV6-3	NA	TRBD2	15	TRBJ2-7	TGTGCCAGCAGTTACCGGGGACTAGCGGTCTACGAGCAGTACTTC	CASSYRGLAVYEQYF
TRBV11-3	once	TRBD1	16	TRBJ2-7	TGTGCCAGCAGCTTAGATGGGACAGGGAATGTCTACGAGCAGTACTTC	CASSLDGTGNVYEQYF